A selection of T cell receptor beta chains follows, all from one sample in a study of T-cell reconstitution after alpha-beta-depleted transplantation in children. One entry per CDR3 protein results from TCRdb running MiXCR on the PCR reads. The sample contains approximately 240,000 distinct CDR3 sequences, about a tenth of which appear only once. The starting material was PBMCs from the stem cell graft donor, obtained from the stem cell graft. These receptors all stem from a human donor who donated a stem cell graft to a child with acute lymphoblastic leukemia. Each CDR3 is given with its conserved first and last residue. D genes are given only for firm matches.

TRBD1,TRBV3-1,CASSRDRWYEQYF
-,TRBV7-2,CASSRIAGEHEQYF
-,TRBV3-1,CASSHGLKTQYF
-,TRBV5-6,CASSPMLEGYTF
TRBD2,TRBV2,CASRGLAVETQYF
TRBD1,TRBV29-1,CSAGQGTNTEAFF
TRBD1,TRBV10-3,CAIRGTGEDTQYF
-,TRBV20-1,CSARQTGSPFNRPQHF
TRBD1,TRBV9,CASSSQDRGYEQYF
TRBD1,TRBV5-1,CASSSSTGVNTEAFF
TRBD2,TRBV24-1,CATSDLTSGGHSYNEQFF
-,TRBV27,CASSLNRELGTEAFF
-,TRBV27,CASNGVYNRVKDLNTEAFF
-,TRBV3-1,CASSQDIAGNTIYF
-,TRBV12-3/TRBV12-4,CASSFWSESGELFF
TRBD1,TRBV7-9,CASRPDRGLYNEQFF
-,TRBV19,CASSMYGDLMNTEAFF
-,TRBV10-3,CAIREENTEAFF
-,TRBV7-9,CASPRGTEAFF
-,TRBV6-2/TRBV6-3,CASNPGFAGDTQYF
-,TRBV2,CASLAMGPGELFF
TRBD1,TRBV7-9,CASSLPTGGGETQYF
TRBD1,TRBV6-1,CASSRDRTDTQYF
-,TRBV5-6,CASSLEGSTNEKLFF
TRBD1,TRBV5-8,CASSVGTGMTDTQYF
-,TRBV5-4,CASSLGQGHTGELFF
TRBD2,TRBV5-5,CASSLLAGGWGTGELFF
-,TRBV21-1,CASSTRLAGSTGELFF
-,TRBV20-1,CSAGHRQTSGANVLTF
-,TRBV7-9,CANYPPGGNTIYF
TRBD1,TRBV5-1,CASSKDRAQNTEAFF
-,TRBV13,CASRVAGTQYF
TRBD1,TRBV5-1,CASSRGGQGYEQYF